The 30 T cell receptor beta chains presented below share a single source sample, sequenced in a study of vaccination and CD4 T cells after COVID-19 (dated by TCRdb to between 2021 and 2022). Library method: PCR. Reads for this sample came from an Illumina iSeq 100. TCR sequencing of DNA from cultured CD4+ T cells used the Oncomine TCR Beta short-read assay at the Johns Hopkins FTIC core. The raw public data were reprocessed by TCRdb itself: fastp quality trimming at Q25, MiXCR clonotype calling, in-frame beta chains only. A single entry per CDR3 protein holds the most common genes and DNA from its merged rows. This sample comprises under 25,000 distinct CDR3 sequences, around 60% of them detected only once. The leading ten clones occupy roughly 14% of the sample. What this sample's treatment or condition label stands for: approximately nine-day PBMC culture with coronavirus spike peptide pools or control peptides (ViraFEST assay).

These receptors have no known antigen. The sample here was CD4+ T cells from blood, cultured in vitro, taken after SARS-CoV-2 vaccination. Receptor source: a human donor who received a COVID-19 vaccine.

The chain employs TRBV20-1 and TRBJ1-1, with 8 positions matching TRBD1. With 2 bases clipped from V and 1 base from J, the junction kept 9 bases outside the gene matches. Germline assignment: CDR1 DFQATT and CDR2 SNEGSKA (reference sequence). The CDR3 runs 16 residues. The CDR3 sequence: CSARPRQGIRNTEAFF. DNA of the CDR3: TGCAGTGCTAGACCACGACAGGGGATAAGGAACACTGAAGCTTTCTTT.

This clonotype was recorded a few times. This chain links TRBV6-1 with TRBJ1-6; a possible D gene is TRBD1 (5 bases). The germline V gene has CDR1 MNHNS and CDR2 SASEGT. The ends were cut back, 1 base at V and 10 bases at J, with 11 bases in the middle. The CDR3 totals 14 residues. CDR3 sequence reads: CASSEDGQRSPLHF. Written as DNA, the CDR3 is TGTGCCAGCAGTGAAGATGGACAAAGATCACCCCTCCACTTT.

The table lists this clonotype with a few counts. The genes are TRBV4-1 and TRBJ2-2; D may correspond to TRBD1 or TRBD2 (7 bases each). The CDR3 length is 15 residues. Trimming removed 8 bases at V and 4 bases at J, with 17 bases between. CDR1 and CDR2 from the germline V gene are MGHRA and YSYEKL. This chain's CDR3 is CASPQGGRGTGELFF. CDR3 bases: TGCGCCAGCCCCCAGGGGGGGCGTGGCACCGGGGAGCTGTTTTTT.

The rearrangement joins TRBV27 to TRBJ1-2; 8 bases align to TRBD1. CDR3 length: 13 amino acids. Germline V gene data show CDR1 as MNHEY and CDR2 as SMNVEV (reference sequence). The junction had 4 bases not matched to a gene; V was cut back by 6 bases and J by 4 bases. The CDR3 DNA reads as TGTGCCAGCAGCCGTGGACAGGGCTATGGCTACACCTTC. It codes for CASSRGQGYGYTF.

V is TRBV20-1 and J is TRBJ2-5, with a possible D match to TRBD1 (6 bases). V was shortened by 0 bases and J by 11 bases, with 19 bases between the two germline ends. Looked up from germline, CDR1 is DFQATT and CDR2 is SNEGSKA (reference sequence). The CDR3 runs 14 residues. CDR3 region: CSARDMGQGRQQYF. The CDR3 DNA reads TGCAGTGCTAGAGATATGGGGCAGGGGCGACAACAGTACTTC.

The J gene is TRBJ2-5, the V gene TRBV2; 7 nucleotides match TRBD1. J lost 3 bases, V lost 6 bases, and 4 bases had no gene match. The CDR3 has 13 residues. The germline gives CDR1 SNHLY, CDR2 FYNNEI. CDR3 sequence reads: CASRAQGKETQYF. CDR3 bases: TGTGCCAGCAGGGCACAGGGGAAAGAGACCCAGTACTTC.

The DNA for the CDR3 is TGTGCCACCAGCAGAGAGGGGGGGCCCGGCGAGACCCAGTACTTC. Translated: CATSREGGPGETQYF. The gene calls are TRBV15 and TRBJ2-5; D is perhaps TRBD2 (7 bases). The CDR3 consists of 15 residues. V lost 0 bases, J lost 5 bases, and 13 bases lay in between. Germline lookup yields CDR1 LNHNV and CDR2 YYDKDF (reference sequence).

The chain joins TRBV11-3 to TRBJ2-1, with 9 positions matching TRBD1. The CDR3 covers 15 residues. The V gene's germline CDR1 is SGHNT and CDR2 YENEEA. After removal of 5 bases from V and 0 bases from J, the junction contained 2 bases not matched to a gene. The CDR3 sequence is CASSRDRVSYNEQFF. In DNA form, the CDR3 reads TGTGCCAGCAGCCGGGACAGGGTCTCCTACAATGAGCAGTTCTTC.

The gene calls are TRBV7-2 and TRBJ1-3; TRBD1 matches 7 bases. V lost 6 bases and J lost 4; bases outside the gene matches: 6. The CDR3 totals 14 residues. Per the germline V gene, CDR1 is SGHTA and CDR2 is FQGNSA. CDR3 in amino acids: CASSSGTVGNTIYF. CDR3 nucleotides: TGTGCCAGCAGTTCCGGGACAGTCGGAAACACCATATATTTT.

This clonotype was counted once. The V and J genes are TRBV6-1 and TRBJ1-3, with unresolved D. Trimming left V 5 bases short and J 0 bases short, with 14 bases between. The CDR3 loop spans 16 amino acids. Germline lookup yields CDR1 MNHNS and CDR2 SASEGT. Here the CDR3 reads CASSTSDRFSGNTIYF. CDR3 DNA: TGTGCCAGCAGTACCTCCGACCGTTTCTCTGGAAACACCATATATTTT.

The chain recombines TRBV2 with TRBJ2-5; the match to TRBD2 covers 9 bases. Per the germline V gene, CDR1 is SNHLY and CDR2 is FYNNEI. V lost 6 bases to trimming and J lost 1 base; unmatched junction nucleotides: 6. CDR3 length equals 15 residues. The CDR3 sequence is CASRRAGGGQETQYF. The CDR3 coding sequence is TGTGCCAGCAGACGGGCGGGGGGGGGCCAAGAGACCCAGTACTTC.

The V and J genes are TRBV6-2 or TRBV6-3 and TRBJ2-5, with 8 bases lining up with TRBD2. Trimming took 5 bases from V and 5 from J; bases not matched to a gene: 7. Germline CDR1 reads MNHEY; CDR2 reads SVGEGT. The CDR3 has 14 amino acids. CDR3: CASSAHTGGETQYF. The CDR3 DNA reads as TGTGCCAGCAGTGCTCACACGGGAGGGGAGACCCAGTACTTC.

The rearrangement links TRBV5-1 to TRBJ2-2, with D tentatively TRBD1 (8 bases). Germline-derived CDR1 and CDR2 are SGHRS and YFSETQ. CDR3 size: 16 residues. The germline V and J ends were trimmed by 4 bases and 7 bases, with 20 bases remaining between them. The CDR3 reads CASSEQGGIPYGELFF. Here the CDR3 DNA reads TGCGCCAGCAGCGAACAGGGGGGGATCCCATACGGGGAGCTGTTTTTT.

Remarks on this clonotype: The junction does not match germline at one end; this may be a read error. The chain links TRBV2 to TRBJ2-7, with 10 positions matching TRBD1. The CDR3 sequence is 11 residues long. CDR1 is SNHLY and CDR2 is FYNNEI in the germline V gene. CDR3: CASSSGTGESF. The DNA of the CDR3 is TGTGCCAGCAGTTCCGGGACAGGGGAAAGTTTC.

This clonotype showed up just once. The chain joins TRBV7-9 to TRBJ2-7, with D perhaps matching TRBD2 (7 bases). Trimming left V 10 bases short and J 4 bases short, with 14 bases between. The CDR3 loop spans 12 amino acids. CDR1 is SEHNR, CDR2 FQNEAQ, per germline (reference sequence). This CDR3 reads CAIPSGQYEQYF. The CDR3 DNA reads TGTGCCATTCCTAGCGGACAGTACGAGCAGTACTTC.

The chain uses TRBV18 and TRBJ1-1; D remains ambiguous. The CDR3 consists of 15 residues. V was cut by 4 bases and J by 0 bases, with 12 bases left in between. Per the germline V gene, CDR1 is KGHSH and CDR2 is LQKENI. CDR3 amino acids: CASSRFDILNTEAFF. For the CDR3, the DNA is TGTGCCAGCTCACGGTTCGACATCCTGAACACTGAAGCTTTCTTT.

CDR3 sequence: CASSIPPTGAKNIQYF. The CDR3 DNA reads TGTGCCAGTAGTATCCCTCCAACAGGAGCCAAAAACATTCAGTACTTC. The V call is TRBV19, the J call TRBJ2-4; a possible D gene is TRBD1 (5 bases). Trimming removed 3 bases from V and 0 bases from J, with 12 bases in between. The CDR3 spans 16 residues. Per the germline V gene, CDR1 is LNHDA and CDR2 is SQIVND (reference sequence).

CDR3 amino acids: CASSDISLNTEAFF. CDR3 in DNA: TGCGCCAGCAGTGACATAAGCCTGAACACTGAAGCTTTCTTT. This sequence joins TRBV10-2 and TRBJ1-1; D not certain. Between the trimmed V and J ends, which lost 3 bases and 0 bases, there was a span of 8 bases. Looked up from germline, CDR1 is WSHSY and CDR2 is SAAADI. The CDR3 runs 14 residues.

V is TRBV7-2 and J is TRBJ2-7, with 7 bases fitting TRBD2. The CDR3 has 15 amino acids. The ends lost 0 bases at V and 3 bases at J; junction bases unmatched: 5. The germline gives CDR1 SGHTA, CDR2 FQGNSA. The CDR3 bases are TGTGCCAGCAGCTTAGCGGGGGGGGGTCTCTACGAGCAGTACTTC. The encoded protein is CASSLAGGGLYEQYF.

This clonotype appeared once. The chain links TRBV4-1 to TRBJ1-6; D might be TRBD1 (5 bases). The CDR3 covers 15 residues. V lost 6 bases to trimming and J lost 5 bases, with 14 bases between them. CDR1 and CDR2 from the germline V gene are MGHRA and YSYEKL. This CDR3 reads CASRRTLLDNSPLHF. The DNA of the CDR3 is TGCGCCAGCAGAAGGACACTCCTCGATAATTCACCCCTCCACTTT.

This clonotype was observed a few times. The rearrangement joins TRBV2 to TRBJ1-2; TRBD1 is a possible D gene (5 bases). The CDR3 totals 16 residues. The V and J ends lost 2 bases and 1 base respectively, with 14 bases between them. Germline V gene sequence: CDR1 SNHLY, CDR2 FYNNEI. CDR3 coding DNA: TGTGCCAGCAGTGAACAGGGAGTAAGGGGTAACTATGGCTACACCTTC. This gives the protein CASSEQGVRGNYGYTF.

This clonotype has a handful of counts. The rearrangement joins TRBV5-4 to TRBJ1-2; D gene unclear. V lost 1 base and J 0 bases, leaving 10 bases between the germline ends. The CDR3 has 15 amino acids. The germline V gene encodes CDR1 SGHNT and CDR2 YYREEE (reference sequence). CDR3 DNA sequence: TGTGCCAGCAGCTTGAGCCAGGCTACTAACTATGGCTACACCTTC. This encodes CASSLSQATNYGYTF.

V usage is TRBV7-8 and J usage is TRBJ2-3, with TRBD2 identical over 9 bases. The CDR3 runs 13 residues. The V segment lost 5 bases and the J segment 6 bases; nucleotides outside the gene matches: 3. Looked up from germline, CDR1 is SGHVS and CDR2 is FQNEAQ. The CDR3 loop is CASSPSGGDTQYF. The CDR3, as DNA: TGTGCCAGCAGCCCAAGCGGGGGGGATACGCAGTATTTT.

This clonotype was seen more than once but under ten times. The chain couples TRBV6-1 to TRBJ1-5; no clear D gene. The CDR3 contains 12 residues. V gave up 10 bases and J gave up 4 bases, with 11 bases separating them. Germline loops: CDR1 MNHNS, CDR2 SASEGT. CDR3 sequence (DNA): TGTGCCACCGCCGCAGAAAATCAGCCCCAGCATTTT. Protein: CATAAENQPQHF.

The rearrangement uses TRBV15 and TRBJ2-1, with D unclear. Germline V gene lookup returns CDR1 LNHNV and CDR2 YYDKDF (reference sequence). The length of the CDR3 is 15 residues. The germline V and J ends were trimmed by 0 bases and 7 bases, with 13 bases remaining between them. The CDR3, as DNA: TGTGCCACCAGCAGAGATCGCGTTAGGTTAAATGAGCAGTTCTTC. Amino acid sequence: CATSRDRVRLNEQFF.

This clonotype was found a few times. V gene TRBV7-3 combines with J gene TRBJ2-5; a possible D gene is TRBD2 (6 bases). Germline values: CDR1 SGHTA, CDR2 FQGTGA. The CDR3 runs 14 residues. The V end lost 4 bases, the J end lost 2 bases, and 11 bases lay between the germline ends. CDR3 bases: TGTGCCAGCAGCTCTAAGCGGGCACAAGAGACCCAGTACTTC. Its translation: CASSSKRAQETQYF.

The chain joins TRBV5-1 to TRBJ1-2; TRBD1 matches 9 bases. The ends lost 2 bases at V and 6 bases at J; junction bases unmatched: 2. Germline-derived CDR1 and CDR2 are SGHRS and YFSETQ. The CDR3 sequence is 13 residues long. CDR3 loop: CASSLNRGHGYTF. The DNA for the CDR3 is TGCGCCAGCAGCTTAAACAGGGGGCATGGCTACACCTTC.

The chain uses TRBV20-1 and TRBJ2-3; D unresolved. The germline V gene has CDR1 DFQATT and CDR2 SNEGSKA (reference sequence). This CDR3 is built from 11 residues. The V and J ends lost 6 bases and 2 bases respectively, with 6 bases between them. The CDR3 region is CSALTTDTQYF. The CDR3 nucleotides are TGCAGTGCCCTCACCACAGATACGCAGTATTTT.

The chain employs TRBV6-5 and TRBJ1-5; the D gene is possibly TRBD1 (5 bases). V was shortened by 0 bases and J by 2 bases, with 8 bases between the two germline ends. The CDR3 consists of 15 residues. CDR1 is MNHEY and CDR2 is SVGAGI in the germline V gene. The CDR3 nucleotides read TGTGCCAGCAGTTACTCGTCCAGGGGCAATCAGCCCCAGCATTTT. This translates into CASSYSSRGNQPQHF.

Only one count was recorded for this clonotype. The DNA for the CDR3 is TGCGCCAGCAGCCTAAGGGACAGGCAGGGGGGTAATTCACCCCTCCACTTT. As protein: CASSLRDRQGGNSPLHF. The rearrangement links TRBV5-1 to TRBJ1-6; TRBD1 matches at 8 bases. Germline trimming cut 4 bases from V and 6 bases from J; bases unmatched to any gene: 12. Germline V gives CDR1 SGHRS, CDR2 YFSETQ. The CDR3 runs 17 residues.